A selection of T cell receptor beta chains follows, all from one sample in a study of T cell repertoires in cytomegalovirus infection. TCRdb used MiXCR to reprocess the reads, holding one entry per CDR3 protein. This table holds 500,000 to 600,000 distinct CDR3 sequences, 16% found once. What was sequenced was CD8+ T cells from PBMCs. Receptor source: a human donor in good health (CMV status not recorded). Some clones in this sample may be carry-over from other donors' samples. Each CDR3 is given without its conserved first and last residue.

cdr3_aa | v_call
ASSFMEAAGGANVLT | TRBV7-8
ASTPGRADRENTEAF | TRBV6-6
ASSFLPNLDNEQF | TRBV7-8
ASSEIGGFNTIY | TRBV27
SGLVQGAYTGELF | TRBV29-1
ASSLLGSVMTEAF | TRBV7-8
ASSQGRAPYEQY | TRBV6-1
ASSIERRAVYGYT | TRBV19
ASSSGQGDGYT | TRBV7-9
AWSELGRSSYNEQF | TRBV30
ATTDLTENTEAF | TRBV6-5
ASSAAQGRTYNEQF | TRBV28
ASSYSEGQGTEAF | TRBV6-5
SARDLDSGDQPQH | TRBV20-1
ASSQGLAGTVLSSYNEQF | TRBV7-8
ASSPTATFSYEQY | TRBV19
ASSFQRGYEQY | TRBV11-2
ASSIAGVNQPQH | TRBV7-8
ASIYIGLNTEAF | TRBV6-5
ASSFSGTESPGDGNEQF | TRBV12-3/TRBV12-4
ASSLQGPGANVLT | TRBV7-6
ASSPSPRDEQF | TRBV12-3/TRBV12-4
ASSPGTGEGT | TRBV18
ASSVERGAFTDTQY | TRBV9
ASTGRTFPNTEAF | TRBV11-1
ASSQGASGSSYNEQF | TRBV4-1
ASSYDGETEAF | TRBV6-6
ASSLRGQNTGELF | TRBV4-2
SALQGVLPYNEQF | TRBV20-1
ASTGTGVVNEQF | TRBV11-2
ASSVDRSGYN | TRBV9
ASSPRVGQGNTEAF | TRBV7-9
AISEKPNQPQH | TRBV10-3
ASSDPFGGLGRDTGELF | TRBV6-1
ASSASGKWNNEQF | TRBV9
ASSQSLRGGETQY | TRBV4-1
ASSPDRVYGYT | TRBV7-9
ASSLLGGTGDEQF | TRBV7-6
ASSYQGRRNQPQH | TRBV28
ASSYDRDYGYT | TRBV14
ASSRRAGRSTDTQY | TRBV12-3/TRBV12-4